This is a list of T cell receptor beta chains from one sample in a study of CXCR3-negative and CXCR3-positive naive CD8 T cells. No DNA is given; TCRdb re-called the 5' RACE reads and lists each CDR3 protein once. The sample table sets out around 40,000 distinct CDR3 sequences. Sequenced input: memory CD8+ T cells from blood. Receptors were obtained from a human donor in good health. Some clones in this sample may be carry-over from other donors' samples. CDR3s include the opening cysteine and the closing phenylalanine or tryptophan. The size of a clone is reported for some rows only, either as once, few or many, or as a class for expanded clones.

size: .; J: TRBJ2-1; length: 12; V: TRBV29-1; CDR3: CSVAGGTGEQFF
size: .; J: TRBJ1-1; length: 12; V: TRBV29-1; CDR3: CSVEDLEPEAFF
size: .; J: TRBJ1-5; length: 16; V: TRBV7-9; CDR3: CASSPGEGADNQPQHF
size: .; J: TRBJ2-1; length: 11; V: TRBV29-1; CDR3: CSVFSYNEQFF
size: .; J: TRBJ1-2; length: 13; V: TRBV7-9; CDR3: CASSHDSNYGYTF
size: .; J: TRBJ2-5; length: 15; V: TRBV28; CDR3: CASSLRDRVQETQYF
size: .; J: TRBJ2-2; length: 17; V: TRBV29-1; CDR3: CSVTIYPGGFEAGELFF
size: .; J: TRBJ1-1; length: 11; V: TRBV25-1; CDR3: CASTVGTEAFF
size: .; J: TRBJ2-7; length: 14; V: TRBV20-1; CDR3: CSASGAGGPYEQYF
size: .; J: TRBJ2-2; length: 16; V: TRBV28; CDR3: CASSRYRGDHTGELFF
size: .; J: TRBJ2-7; length: 14; V: TRBV7-9; CDR3: CASSLGTRSYEQYF
size: .; J: TRBJ2-1; length: 11; V: TRBV6-2/TRBV6-3; CDR3: CASSYRGEQFF
size: .; J: TRBJ2-5; length: 16; V: TRBV3-1; CDR3: CASSQGTSGGQETQYF
size: .; J: TRBJ1-3; length: 13; V: TRBV2; CDR3: CASSADPEDTIYF
size: .; J: TRBJ1-1; length: 12; V: TRBV29-1; CDR3: CSVEGGGTEAFF
size: .; J: TRBJ1-1; length: 15; V: TRBV28; CDR3: CASSLITTGRTEAFF
size: .; J: TRBJ2-1; length: 15; V: TRBV4-3; CDR3: CASSQGGSSYNEQFF
size: .; J: TRBJ1-1; length: 16; V: TRBV9; CDR3: CASSAARTGVNTEAFF
size: .; J: TRBJ2-7; length: 13; V: TRBV28; CDR3: CASSQLQGSEKYF
size: .; J: TRBJ1-1; length: 12; V: TRBV4-2; CDR3: CASKWGNTEAFF
size: .; J: TRBJ2-4; length: 14; V: TRBV6-5; CDR3: CARTSRDTSDIQYF
size: .; J: TRBJ2-1; length: 12; V: TRBV7-9; CDR3: CASSFRSVEQFF
size: .; J: TRBJ2-2; length: 15; V: TRBV7-6; CDR3: CASSLLGENTGELFF
size: .; J: TRBJ2-7; length: 14; V: TRBV19; CDR3: CASSISRSSYEQYF
size: .; J: TRBJ1-4; length: 16; V: TRBV7-9; CDR3: CASSSDDGTDNEKLFF
size: .; J: TRBJ2-2; length: 18; V: TRBV5-1; CDR3: CASSPPEGAIPNTGELFF
size: .; J: TRBJ1-1; length: 12; V: TRBV12-3/TRBV12-4; CDR3: CASSFGPVSDFF
size: .; J: TRBJ1-5; length: 12; V: TRBV12-3/TRBV12-4; CDR3: CASKEGGQPQHF
size: .; J: TRBJ1-5; length: 13; V: TRBV6-1; CDR3: CASSSRVGQPQHF
size: .; J: TRBJ1-4; length: 14; V: TRBV29-1; CDR3: CSVTQAGRLEKLFF
size: .; J: TRBJ1-1; length: 12; V: TRBV20-1; CDR3: CSASSLQTEAFF
size: .; J: TRBJ1-1; length: 13; V: TRBV20-1; CDR3: CSATRPTENEAFF
size: .; J: TRBJ2-7; length: 16; V: TRBV6-2/TRBV6-3; CDR3: CASSYPPATGAWEQYF
size: .; J: TRBJ1-1; length: 13; V: TRBV6-1; CDR3: CASSEMGGTEAFF
size: .; J: TRBJ2-1; length: 14; V: TRBV29-1; CDR3: CSVIGDIANNEQFF
size: .; J: TRBJ1-2; length: 15; V: TRBV29-1; CDR3: CSVEAPVRETYGYTF
size: .; J: TRBJ1-1; length: 14; V: TRBV13; CDR3: CASSLQGRNTEAFF
size: .; J: TRBJ2-7; length: 14; V: TRBV24-1; CDR3: CATKGLSNSYEQYF
size: .; J: TRBJ2-7; length: 15; V: TRBV5-1; CDR3: CASSYSSDAAYEQYF
size: .; J: TRBJ2-1; length: 12; V: TRBV13; CDR3: CASMGGYNEQFF
size: .; J: TRBJ2-1; length: 15; V: TRBV28; CDR3: CASSPLAGGKNEQFF
size: .; J: TRBJ2-6; length: 17; V: TRBV4-3; CDR3: CASSWGPVVSGANVLTF
size: .; J: TRBJ2-1; length: 16; V: TRBV7-9; CDR3: CASRTDHTPIHNEQFF
size: .; J: TRBJ2-3; length: 16; V: TRBV29-1; CDR3: CSVVREFARGTDTQYF
size: .; J: TRBJ1-2; length: 16; V: TRBV28; CDR3: CASSSFELTSFGGYTF
size: .; J: TRBJ2-1; length: 14; V: TRBV29-1; CDR3: CSVVMREGRNEQFF
size: .; J: TRBJ1-1; length: 13; V: TRBV20-1; CDR3: CSAREGTNTEAFF
size: medium-sized; J: TRBJ1-3; length: 13; V: TRBV10-3; CDR3: CAISGTSGNTIYF
size: .; J: TRBJ2-3; length: 11; V: TRBV28; CDR3: CASSLTDTQYF
size: .; J: TRBJ2-1; length: 16; V: TRBV29-1; CDR3: CSVEEPAGTTGNEQFF
size: .; J: TRBJ1-1; length: 14; V: TRBV20-1; CDR3: CSADKGGGGTEAFF
size: .; J: TRBJ2-1; length: 15; V: TRBV6-1; CDR3: CASSEGQGTVVEQFF
size: .; J: TRBJ2-7; length: 14; V: TRBV4-1; CDR3: CASSSRQGDYEQYF
size: .; J: TRBJ2-2; length: 16; V: TRBV19; CDR3: CASSPRLAGGSGELFF
size: .; J: TRBJ1-2; length: 15; V: TRBV5-6; CDR3: CASSLTGLLSYGYTF